The subject of this entry is one T cell receptor (beta chain). CDR3 length: 12 amino acids. CDR1 and CDR2 from the germline V gene are LGHNT and FRNRAP. The V end lost 10 bases, the J end lost 1 base, and 11 bases lay between the germline ends. In the authors' methods: It was from reference gene primer amplification that nucleated cell counts were estimated. Sequenced by immunoSEQ multiplex PCR; TCRdb stores in-frame clones only, minus some. The V and J calls and clone size were taken over from that table, and D and trimming were inferred from the DNA. In the table there are some 290,000 clones, roughly 90% of which are singletons. Seattle's cohort entered during active infection and was followed longitudinally. The data stem from a study of blood T cell repertoires in COVID-19. Study-level information: Some COVID-19 samples were acute and others convalescent; all came from the United States, Italy and Spain. Nucleic acid was either cDNA or gDNA, and it came from T cells, B-cell-depleted T cells, or PBMCs.

The source material was peripheral blood. This chain links TRBV12-5 with TRBJ2-7; D gene ambiguous. The receptor comes from a woman aged 40 to 55 with COVID-19, enrolled during active disease. The CDR3 DNA reads TGTGCTACCTCAGGTTTTTCCTACGAGCAGTACTTC. Translation: CATSGFSYEQYF.